This T cell receptor (beta chain) was sequenced in a study of breast tumors, draining lymph nodes, adjacent tissues. General study findings and limits: Compared with basal-like, luminal-like tumors shared significantly more repertoire with nontumor tissue. Findings are consistent with lymph node origin and intratumoral expansion of most tumor T cells. Tumor T cell lymph node origin was a supported hypothesis, not proven.

The CDR3 runs 14 residues. The germline V gene has CDR1 MNHEY and CDR2 SVGEGT. Trimming pared 5 bases from V and 10 bases from J, leaving 18 bases between. Breast cancer patients provided tissue from their axillary draining lymph nodes. TCRdb re-derived calls from the multiplex PCR reads in MiXCR, one entry per CDR3 protein. Of approximately 89,000 distinct CDR3 sequences listed, over 25% are singletons. This clonotype was observed once. The antigen remains undetermined. Material: axillary lymph node tissue. The chain couples TRBV6-2 or TRBV6-3 to TRBJ1-5; D call uncertain. The source is a female donor with breast cancer. Some clones in this sample may be carry-over from other donors' samples. The CDR3 loop reads CASSDDGYNSPQHF. The DNA of the CDR3 is TGTGCCAGCAGTGACGACGGTTACAATTCACCCCAGCATTTT.